This is a list of T cell receptor beta chains from one sample in a study of T cell responses to AZD1222 COVID-19 vaccine. Here immunoSEQ multiplex PCR was the method, and the copy in TCRdb shows in-frame clones only, minus some. The top ten hold approximately 1.5% of the sample, which has around 140,000 clones, 90% to 95% seen once. This specimen consisted of peripheral blood, obtained on day 0 of AZD1222 vaccination. These receptors all stem from an adult in good health. CDR3s include the opening cysteine and the closing phenylalanine or tryptophan. D genes are given only for firm matches. Size values are once, few and many counts, or a class for expanded clones, and some rows have none.

TRBJ1-1	-	TRBV2	-	TGTGCCAGCAGGGGGCCGGGGGCCACTGAAGCTTTCTTT	CASRGPGATEAFF
TRBJ2-7	TRBD1	TRBV18	-	TGTGCCAGCTCACCCGGGACAGGGGGGACCTACGAGCAGTACTTC	CASSPGTGGTYEQYF
TRBJ2-7	-	TRBV4-1	once	TGCGCCAGCAGCCAAGATCCATTCGGAGCGGGCCTCGACGAGCAGTACTTC	CASSQDPFGAGLDEQYF
TRBJ1-5	-	TRBV7-9	-	TGTGCCAGCAGCTTTATGGGTCAGCCCCAGCATTTT	CASSFMGQPQHF
TRBJ2-7	-	TRBV19	-	TGTGCCAGTAGTAGTGTGACAGGGAGGCTTTCCTACGAGCAGTACTTC	CASSSVTGRLSYEQYF
TRBJ1-5	-	TRBV30	once	TGTGCCTGGAGTCCGGGGGATCAGCCCCAGCATTTT	CAWSPGDQPQHF
TRBJ2-3	TRBD2	TRBV19	-	TGTGCCAGTAGTATCCCAGCGGGGGGGACCACAGATACGCAGTATTTT	CASSIPAGGTTDTQYF
TRBJ2-5	-	TRBV7-3	-	TGTGCCAGCAGCTCAAGGGGGGAGGAGACCCAGTACTTC	CASSSRGEETQYF
TRBJ2-6	-	TRBV7-6	-	TGTGCCAGCAGCTTACAGTGGGTAGCTGGGGCCAACGTCCTGACTTTC	CASSLQWVAGANVLTF
TRBJ1-6	TRBD1	TRBV30	once	TGTGCCTGGAGTAATCCGACAGGGAAAAATTCACCCCTCCACTTT	CAWSNPTGKNSPLHF
TRBJ2-7	TRBD1	TRBV7-9	-	TGTGCCAGCGTCCCACGGACAGGGGCCTCCTACGAGCAGTACTTC	CASVPRTGASYEQYF
TRBJ2-1	TRBD1	TRBV11-1	-	TGTGCCAGCAGCTTAGCGCAAGGGACAGGGCGATGGAATGAGCAGTTCTTC	CASSLAQGTGRWNEQFF
TRBJ1-4	-	TRBV30	-	TGTGCCTGGAGTGCAGGGTCAACTAATGAAAAACTGTTTTTT	CAWSAGSTNEKLFF
TRBJ1-1	-	TRBV9	once	TGTGCCAGCAAACGTAGGGCAGGGGAAACTGAAGCTTTCTTT	CASKRRAGETEAFF
TRBJ1-3	-	TRBV7-6	-	TGTGCCAGCAGCTCCCCCCGGGGCGACTCTGGAAACACCATATATTTT	CASSSPRGDSGNTIYF
TRBJ2-7	TRBD1	TRBV18	-	TGTGCCAGCTCACCGGGTCAGGGGGCACTATACGAGCAGTACTTC	CASSPGQGALYEQYF
TRBJ1-5	-	TRBV18	few	TGTGCCAGCTCACCACAGGGGGGGAGCAATCAGCCCCAGCATTTT	CASSPQGGSNQPQHF
TRBJ2-1	-	TRBV6-5	-	TGTGCCAGCAGTTACGCCGTTAGCTCCTACAATGAGCAGTTCTTC	CASSYAVSSYNEQFF
TRBJ1-1	-	TRBV19	-	TGTGCCAGTAATCGAGACAGCACTGAAGCTTTCTTT	CASNRDSTEAFF
TRBJ2-5	-	TRBV4-2	-	TGTGCCAGCAGCCAAGATGGTCGGGGCCCCCAAGAGACCCAGTACTTC	CASSQDGRGPQETQYF
TRBJ1-2	-	TRBV5-1	-	TGCGCCAGCAGCTTGACAGGGAGTGGGGACACTAACTATGGCTACACCTTC	CASSLTGSGDTNYGYTF
TRBJ2-7	-	TRBV5-1	-	TGCGCCAGCAGCTTGTATTCAACGGGATACGAGCAGTACTTC	CASSLYSTGYEQYF
TRBJ2-7	TRBD2	TRBV4-3	-	TGCGCCAGCAGCCTAATAGCGGGGGGGAGGTACGAGCAGTACTTC	CASSLIAGGRYEQYF
TRBJ1-5	-	TRBV15	once	TGTGCCACCAGCGCAAGCAGCATATATCAGCCCCAGCATTTT	CATSASSIYQPQHF
TRBJ1-2	TRBD1	TRBV28	-	TGTGCCAGCAGTTTCGCGGGACAGAGAAACTATGGCTACACCTTC	CASSFAGQRNYGYTF
TRBJ1-3	-	TRBV7-3	-	TGTGCCAGCAGCTTATGTACTGAAGTCGGAAACACCATATATTTT	CASSLCTEVGNTIYF
TRBJ2-7	TRBD1	TRBV2	-	TGTGCCAGCAGGGGCGGGACAGGGAGCTACGAGCAGTACTTC	CASRGGTGSYEQYF
TRBJ2-1	TRBD2	TRBV19	-	TGTGCCAGTAGTATAGATTGGACTAGCAGGAACTACAATGAGCAGTTCTTC	CASSIDWTSRNYNEQFF
TRBJ1-5	-	TRBV19	-	TGTGCCAGTGCCGGGACCGCGAATCAGCCCCAGCATTTT	CASAGTANQPQHF
TRBJ2-7	-	TRBV28	-	TGTGCCAGCAGCCCCCCGGTCGGGTTGGAGCAGTACTTC	CASSPPVGLEQYF
TRBJ1-1	-	TRBV13	-	TGTGCCAGCAGCCTCGGGAGGGGGGGGACCATGAACACTGAAGCTTTCTTT	CASSLGRGGTMNTEAFF
TRBJ1-1	TRBD1	TRBV7-2	once	TGTGCCAGCAGCTTGGGACAGGGTCAGAACACTGAAGCTTTCTTT	CASSLGQGQNTEAFF
TRBJ1-1	-	TRBV5-1	-	TGCGCCAGCAGCCGAGGGGGTTCTGGCACTGAAGCTTTCTTT	CASSRGGSGTEAFF
TRBJ2-5	TRBD2	TRBV7-2	-	TGTGCCAGCAGCTGGGTGGGAGGGATCCAAGAGACCCAGTACTTC	CASSWVGGIQETQYF
TRBJ2-7	-	TRBV4-3	-	TGCGCCAGCAGCCAAGAACGAGGCTACGAGCAGTACTTC	CASSQERGYEQYF
TRBJ2-1	-	TRBV10-1	-	TGCGCCAGCAGGCCCGCGAGGGTTACATACAATGAGCAGTTCTTC	CASRPARVTYNEQFF
TRBJ1-2	-	TRBV19	few	TGTGCCAGTGGGTCGACAGGATCTAACTATGGCTACACCTTC	CASGSTGSNYGYTF
TRBJ2-3	-	TRBV7-2	-	TGTGCCAGCAGTTTATGGGACTCAGATACGCAGTATTTT	CASSLWDSDTQYF
TRBJ1-6	-	TRBV25-1	-	TGTGCCAGCAGTGAAGGGACCCTTCTTTATAATTCACCCCTCCACTTT	CASSEGTLLYNSPLHF
TRBJ1-5	-	TRBV6-5	-	TGTGCCAGCAGTACCCAGGGAGCTCAGCCCCAGCATTTT	CASSTQGAQPQHF
TRBJ1-1	-	TRBV9	once	TGTGCCAGCAGCGTAGGGACGGTGAACACTGAAGCTTTCTTT	CASSVGTVNTEAFF
TRBJ2-7	TRBD1	TRBV28	-	TGTGCCAGTGGGACAGGGGGCTACGAGCAGTACTTC	CASGTGGYEQYF
TRBJ2-7	TRBD2	TRBV27	-	TGTGCCAGCAGTTCGGCGGGGGGTGCGTACGAGCAGTACTTC	CASSSAGGAYEQYF